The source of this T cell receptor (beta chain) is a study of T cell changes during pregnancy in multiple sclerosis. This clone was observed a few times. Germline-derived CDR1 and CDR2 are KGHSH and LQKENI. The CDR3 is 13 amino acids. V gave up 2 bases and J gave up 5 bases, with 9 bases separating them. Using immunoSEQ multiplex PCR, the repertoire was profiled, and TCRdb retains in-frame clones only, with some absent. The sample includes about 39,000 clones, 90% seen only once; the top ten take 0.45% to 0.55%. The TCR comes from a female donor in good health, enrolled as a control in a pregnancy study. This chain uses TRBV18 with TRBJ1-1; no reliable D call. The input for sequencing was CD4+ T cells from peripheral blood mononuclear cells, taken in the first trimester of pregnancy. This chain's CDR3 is CASSPTLDTEAFF. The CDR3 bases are TGTGCCAGCTCACCAACTCTAGATACTGAAGCTTTCTTT.